This T cell receptor beta chain was captured by sequencing in a study of PD-L1 blockade in urothelial cancer. Overall study findings and caveats: Durable-benefit cases showed more tumor-associated blood clone expansion at 3 weeks.

As for this clone: The antigen is unknown.

CDR3 size: 15 residues. V lost 5 bases to trimming and J lost 6 bases; unmatched junction nucleotides: 11. From germline, CDR1 is LNHDA and CDR2 SQIVND (reference sequence). PCRs were each spiked with synthetic TCR analog templates. Generated by immunoSEQ multiplex PCR, the TCRdb table keeps only in-frame clones and is missing some. The sample has approximately 110,000 clones, about 85% seen once. This chain joins TRBV19 and TRBJ2-7, with TRBD1 matching 9 bases. Specimen: PBMCs, collected around atezolizumab (anti-PD-L1) treatment. The origin of this receptor is a man aged 50-59 years with urothelial cancer. The CDR3 sequence is CASSPWGQGFSEQYF. The CDR3 coding sequence is TGTGCCAGTAGTCCTTGGGGACAGGGTTTCAGCGAGCAGTACTTC.